This entry lists 19 T cell receptor beta chains sequenced from one sample in a study of OX40 agonist ivuxolimab in advanced cancers. Repertoires were generated with immunoSEQ multiplex PCR, while TCRdb's copy carries only in-frame clones and drops some. Of about 69,000 clones in the sample, 75% to 95% were seen once. Sequences were derived from CD4+ or CD8+ T cells sorted from blood, sampled in a trial of the OX40 agonist ivuxolimab. These receptors were collected from an adult with an advanced solid tumor such as melanoma, head and neck, liver or kidney cancer.

This clone was seen a single time. The gene calls are TRBV9 and TRBJ1-5; TRBD1 matches 11 bases. The J segment lost 6 bases and the V segment lost 4 bases, leaving 9 bases of the junction unmatched. CDR1 is SGDLS, CDR2 YYNGEE, per germline. This CDR3 contains 16 residues. DNA for the CDR3: TGTGCCAGCAGCCTAGGGACAGGGGGGAGTGGTCAGCCCCAGCATTTT. Protein sequence: CASSLGTGGSGQPQHF.

The chain carries TRBV7-6 and TRBJ2-7, with 7 nucleotides matching TRBD1. Per germline, CDR1 SGHVS and CDR2 FNYEAQ. The CDR3 loop spans 16 amino acids. The V gene end was trimmed by 1 base and the J gene end by 0 bases; junction bases not matched to a gene: 6. The CDR3 coding sequence is TGTGCCAGCAGCTTAGGGCCGGGACAGAGCTCCTACGAGCAGTACTTC. Encoded protein: CASSLGPGQSSYEQYF.

The rearrangement links TRBV7-2 to TRBJ1-5, with D unresolved. The CDR3 has 14 amino acids. Germline V gene lookup returns CDR1 SGHTA and CDR2 FQGNSA. Trimming took 1 base from V and 4 from J, leaving 8 bases between them. The CDR3 reads CASSLVGPNQPQHF. For the CDR3, the DNA is TGTGCCAGCAGCTTAGTTGGGCCAAATCAGCCCCAGCATTTT.

The CDR3 spells CASSPGQGGNYGYTF. Here the CDR3 DNA reads TGTGCCAGCAGCCCAGGACAGGGGGGAAACTATGGCTACACCTTC. This chain links TRBV7-9 with TRBJ1-2; 10 nucleotides align to TRBD1. The V segment lost 5 bases and the J segment 2 bases; nucleotides outside the gene matches: 5. The CDR3 contains 15 residues. Germline loops: CDR1 SEHNR, CDR2 FQNEAQ (reference sequence).

This chain links TRBV2 with TRBJ2-5; 9 bases line up with TRBD1. Per the germline V gene, CDR1 is SNHLY and CDR2 is FYNNEI. V shed 7 bases, J shed 5 bases, and the junction held 5 bases outside the gene matches. The CDR3 extends over 13 amino acids. The chain's CDR3 is CASTGQGPETQYF. The CDR3 nucleotides are TGTGCCAGCACCGGACAGGGGCCGGAGACCCAGTACTTC.

J is TRBJ2-1 and V is TRBV28; 7 bases map to TRBD1. This CDR3 is built from 15 residues. Trimming at V came to 5 bases and at J to 5 bases, leaving 9 bases not matched to a gene. CDR1 and CDR2 from the germline V gene are MDHEN and SYDVKM. CDR3 DNA: TGTGCCAGCAGTCCCGGAACAGGGGTGGACAATGAGCAGTTCTTC. Amino acid sequence: CASSPGTGVDNEQFF.

The chain is built from TRBV19 and TRBJ1-5; D is ambiguous. Germline V gene lookup returns CDR1 LNHDA and CDR2 SQIVND (reference sequence). The CDR3 runs to 15 residues. Trimming left V 3 bases short and J 6 bases short, with 15 bases between. CDR3 coding DNA: TGTGCCAGTAGTATGACGGCAGGAATGTTTCAGCCCCAGCATTTT. Encoded protein: CASSMTAGMFQPQHF.

The chain uses TRBV7-2 and TRBJ2-3; TRBD2 is a possible D gene (6 bases). Germline values: CDR1 SGHTA, CDR2 FQGNSA. V was clipped by 5 bases and J by 7 bases, with 28 bases between them. The CDR3 length is 18 residues. CDR3: CASSPRTTGLIHAYTQYF. The CDR3 nucleotides read TGTGCCAGCAGCCCCCGTACGACGGGACTGATCCACGCGTATACGCAGTATTTT.

The chain links TRBV7-8 to TRBJ1-1, with a possible D match to TRBD1 (5 bases). In germline, CDR1 is SGHVS, CDR2 FQNEAQ. CDR3 length: 14 residues. Trimming left V 5 bases short and J 0 bases short, with 10 bases between. As DNA, the CDR3 is TGTGCCAGCAGCCCAGGGACTTTGAACACTGAAGCTTTCTTT. Protein: CASSPGTLNTEAFF.

The chain links TRBV2 to TRBJ2-1; weak D call: TRBD2 (6 bases). This CDR3 has 14 amino acids. Germline V gene data show CDR1 as SNHLY and CDR2 as FYNNEI. Trimming left V 6 bases short and J 4 bases short, with 13 bases between. Written as DNA, the CDR3 is TGTGCCAGCAGGTTTGGCGGGACGTACAATGAGCAGTTCTTC. Its translation is CASRFGGTYNEQFF. Together with reference TRBV2 and TRBJ2-1, the CDR3 gives the full variable domain: EPEVTQTPSHQVTQMGQEVILRCVPISNHLYFYWYRQILGQKVEFLVSFYNNEISEKSEIFDDQFSVERPDGSNFTLKIRSTKLEDSAMYFCASRFGGTYNEQFFGPGTRLTVL.

The CDR3 reads CASSLAWGGGTEAFF. CDR3 in DNA: TGTGCCAGCAGCTTAGCGTGGGGCGGAGGCACTGAAGCTTTCTTT. The chain carries TRBV7-8 and TRBJ1-1, with TRBD1 as a possible D gene (5 bases). CDR1 is SGHVS, CDR2 FQNEAQ, per germline. The CDR3 is 15 amino acids. V was clipped by 0 bases and J by 4 bases, with 12 bases between them.

The chain employs TRBV7-2 and TRBJ2-1, with 9 nucleotides matching TRBD2. V was pared by 0 bases and J by 3 bases, with 0 bases of the junction left unmatched. CDR3 size: 15 residues. CDR1 and CDR2 from the germline V gene are SGHTA and FQGNSA. The CDR3 DNA reads TGTGCCAGCAGCTTAGCACTAGCGGGCTACAATGAGCAGTTCTTC. Its translation: CASSLALAGYNEQFF.

The chain recombines TRBV7-3 with TRBJ2-3; TRBD2 agrees at 10 bases. This CDR3 spans 17 amino acids. Looked up from germline, CDR1 is SGHTA and CDR2 is FQGTGA. The V gene end was trimmed by 3 bases and the J gene end by 2 bases; junction bases not matched to a gene: 8. CDR3 amino acids: CASSFGVGLANTDTQYF. CDR3 sequence (DNA): TGTGCCAGCAGCTTTGGTGTGGGACTAGCGAACACAGATACGCAGTATTTT.

This rearrangement joins TRBV7-3 to TRBJ1-1, with a possible D match to TRBD1 (6 bases). Germline CDR1 and CDR2: SGHTA and FQGTGA. V shed 2 bases and J shed 4 bases, with 14 bases lying between them. The CDR3 is made up of 15 amino acids. The CDR3 nucleotides read TGTGCCAGCAGCTTATCCGGCAGGGGCGGCACTGAAGCTTTCTTT. Its protein product is CASSLSGRGGTEAFF. Filled out from reference TRBV7-3 and TRBJ1-1, the complete variable domain reads GAGVSQTPSNKVTEKGKYVELRCDPISGHTALYWYRQSLGQGPEFLIYFQGTGAADDSGLPNDRFFAVRPEGSVSTLKIQRTERGDSAVYLCASSLSGRGGTEAFFGQGTRLTVV.

The V and J genes are TRBV6-6 and TRBJ1-2; possibly TRBD1 for D (6 bases). Trimming pared 8 bases from V and 5 bases from J, leaving 9 bases between. Germline values: CDR1 MNHNY, CDR2 SVGAGI (reference sequence). The CDR3 spans 11 residues. The CDR3 bases are TGTGCCAGCCTCAGGGGATATGGCTACACCTTC. Translating gives CASLRGYGYTF.

V and J are TRBV5-4 and TRBJ1-1; D is ambiguous. This CDR3 has 15 amino acids. The germline V gene encodes CDR1 SGHNT and CDR2 YYREEE (reference sequence). V lost 1 base and J lost 0, with 10 bases in between. CDR3 sequence: CASSLWVEVNTEAFF. CDR3 sequence (DNA): TGTGCCAGCAGCTTGTGGGTTGAGGTGAACACTGAAGCTTTCTTT.

The CDR3: CAWTPTGSVYGYTF. The CDR3 DNA reads TGTGCCTGGACGCCGACAGGGAGCGTCTATGGCTACACCTTC. The V call is TRBV30, the J call TRBJ1-2, with TRBD1 matching 7 bases. Losses at the gene ends were 4 bases for V and 4 bases for J; bases not matched to a gene: 9. Germline V lookup: CDR1 GTSNPN, CDR2 SVGIG (reference sequence). This CDR3 comprises 14 residues.

The chain carries TRBV27 and TRBJ2-7, with D hard to call. CDR1 is MNHEY and CDR2 is SMNVEV in the germline V gene (reference sequence). With 5 bases removed from V and 3 bases from J, the gap between germline ends came to 5 bases. CDR3 length: 11 amino acids. In DNA, the CDR3 is TGTGCCAGCAGTGGCGACTACGAGCAGTACTTC. Protein: CASSGDYEQYF.

This rearrangement joins TRBV4-1 to TRBJ2-3; D might be TRBD1 (6 bases). Germline V gene sequence: CDR1 MGHRA, CDR2 YSYEKL. Deletions cut 0 bases from V and 0 bases from J, with 13 bases between. This CDR3 is 17 amino acids long. CDR3 nucleotides: TGCGCCAGCAGCCAAGATCCCTTAACAGGGAGCACAGATACGCAGTATTTT. It specifies CASSQDPLTGSTDTQYF.